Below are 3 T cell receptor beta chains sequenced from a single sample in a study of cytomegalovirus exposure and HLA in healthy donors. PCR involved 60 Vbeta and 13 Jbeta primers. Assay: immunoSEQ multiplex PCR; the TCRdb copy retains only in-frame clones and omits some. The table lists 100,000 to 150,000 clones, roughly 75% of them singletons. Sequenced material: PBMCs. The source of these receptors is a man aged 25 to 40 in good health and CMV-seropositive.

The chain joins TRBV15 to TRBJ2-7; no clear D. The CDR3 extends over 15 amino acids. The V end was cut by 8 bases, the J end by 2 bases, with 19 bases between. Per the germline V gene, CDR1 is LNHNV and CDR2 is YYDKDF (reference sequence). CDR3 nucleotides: TGTGCCACCGCACCTTTCGCCGGGTCCACCTACGAGCAGTACTTC. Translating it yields CATAPFAGSTYEQYF.

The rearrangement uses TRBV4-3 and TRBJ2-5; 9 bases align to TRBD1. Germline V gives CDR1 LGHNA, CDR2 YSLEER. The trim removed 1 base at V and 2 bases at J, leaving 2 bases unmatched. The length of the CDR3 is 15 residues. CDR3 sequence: CASSQGTGVQETQYF. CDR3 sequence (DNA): TGCGCCAGCAGCCAAGGGACAGGGGTTCAAGAGACCCAGTACTTC.

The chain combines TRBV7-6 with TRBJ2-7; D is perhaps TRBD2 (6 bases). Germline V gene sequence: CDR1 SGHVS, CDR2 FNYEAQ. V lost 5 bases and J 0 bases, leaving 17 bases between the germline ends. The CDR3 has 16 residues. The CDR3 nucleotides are TGTGCCAGCAGCCCCTCTGGAGTTAGCGGCTCCTACGAGCAGTACTTC. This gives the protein CASSPSGVSGSYEQYF.